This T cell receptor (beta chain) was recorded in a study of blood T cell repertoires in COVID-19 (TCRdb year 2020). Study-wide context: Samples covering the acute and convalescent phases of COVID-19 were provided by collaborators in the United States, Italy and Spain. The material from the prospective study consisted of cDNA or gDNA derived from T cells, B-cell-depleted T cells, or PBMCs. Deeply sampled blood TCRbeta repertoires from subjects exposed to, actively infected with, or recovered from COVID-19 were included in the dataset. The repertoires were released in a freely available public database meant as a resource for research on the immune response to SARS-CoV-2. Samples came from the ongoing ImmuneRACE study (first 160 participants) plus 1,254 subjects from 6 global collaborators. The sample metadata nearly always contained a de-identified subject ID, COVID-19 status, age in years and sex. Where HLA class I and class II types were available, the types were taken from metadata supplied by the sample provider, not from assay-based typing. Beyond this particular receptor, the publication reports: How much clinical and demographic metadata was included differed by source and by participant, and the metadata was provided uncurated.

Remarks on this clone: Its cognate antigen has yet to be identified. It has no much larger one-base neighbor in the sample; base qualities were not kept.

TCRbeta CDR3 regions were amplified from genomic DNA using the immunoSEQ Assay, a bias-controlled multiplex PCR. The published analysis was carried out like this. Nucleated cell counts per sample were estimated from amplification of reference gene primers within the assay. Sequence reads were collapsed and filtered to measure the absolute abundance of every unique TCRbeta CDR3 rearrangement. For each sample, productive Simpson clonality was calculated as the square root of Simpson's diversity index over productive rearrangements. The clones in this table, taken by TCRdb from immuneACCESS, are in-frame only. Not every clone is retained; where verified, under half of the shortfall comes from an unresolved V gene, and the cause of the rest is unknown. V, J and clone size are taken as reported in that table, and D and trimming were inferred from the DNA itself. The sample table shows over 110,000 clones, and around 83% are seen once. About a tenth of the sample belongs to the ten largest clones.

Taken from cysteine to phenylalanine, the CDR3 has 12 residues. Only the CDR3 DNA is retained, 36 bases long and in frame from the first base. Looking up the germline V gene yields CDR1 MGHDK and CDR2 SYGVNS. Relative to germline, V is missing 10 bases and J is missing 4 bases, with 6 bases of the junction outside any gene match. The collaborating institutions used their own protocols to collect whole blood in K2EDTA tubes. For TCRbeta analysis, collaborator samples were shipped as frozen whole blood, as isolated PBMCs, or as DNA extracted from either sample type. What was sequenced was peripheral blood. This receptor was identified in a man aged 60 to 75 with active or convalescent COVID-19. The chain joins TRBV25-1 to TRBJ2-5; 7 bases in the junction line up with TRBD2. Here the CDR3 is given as CAIGGLGETQYF. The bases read TGTGCCATCGGGGGGTTAGGAGAGACCCAGTACTTC.